This T cell receptor (beta chain) stems from a study of human T cells and chemical hapten exposure (dated by TCRdb to about 2021). A note on the overall study: For sensitization, 2% DPC in acetone was applied to a roughly 2 cm by roughly 2 cm area of upper inner arm skin. The study tracked peripheral blood TCR repertoire changes in vivo during primary and secondary sensitization to the hapten diphenylcyclopropenone (DPC) in alopecia patients. Libraries were combined into a pool for sequencing, and differences in TCR yield between samples came mainly from small differences in library volumes within the pool. Weekly therapeutic DPC doses were additionally applied to the scalp of patients throughout the roughly 25-week study period. Blood was sampled from patients pre-sensitization (week 0) and at 2, 6 and about 24 weeks after DPC sensitization. For TCR sequencing, blood came from 25 to 35 alopecia patients at anywhere from one to four time points (pre-sensitization, 2, 6 and 24 weeks). The patient cohort, mostly female, included alopecia areata with under or over 50% scalp involvement, alopecia totalis and alopecia universalis. Patch testing on the upper back used Finn chambers containing 0.01% DPC, with scoring done after 6 days according to International Contact Dermatitis Research Group standards. Broad study findings and their caveats: After repeated subsampling, changes were observed in the strength of the expansion versus patch-test correlation and in the threshold at which the correlation became significant. Patch test score was positively correlated with the number of PT1 expanded TCRs, with significance at thresholds 8, 16 and 32 but not at 4. DPC sensitization did not change the number of TCRs with a frequency above 1 in 1000, and there was no evidence of changes in global repertoire structure. Compared with pre-sensitization or healthy control sets, expanded TCRs formed significantly more large CDR3 similarity clusters, which is consistent with antigen-driven responses. Because every patient had alopecia, a presumed autoimmune disease, the patients' immune response might differ from that of healthy individuals.

Explained via the paper, the time point label denotes: patch test 3, about 24 weeks after DPC sensitization. The treatment or condition label of this sample denotes: therapeutic diphenylcyclopropenone sensitization with weekly scalp DPC. Blood at each patch-test visit was drawn before the patch test was applied. Patients were eligible if aged 18 to 70, diagnosed with alopecia and judged suitable for DPC therapy, and pregnant patients were excluded. Total RNA was extracted from unfractionated whole blood collected in Tempus Blood RNA tubes. As concerns this clonotype: No cognate antigen has been identified for it. Base-call qualities are not available, and no considerably larger clone is one nucleotide away.

Library preparation was by RACE. The instrument given in TCRdb is NextSeq 500. During library preparation, unique molecular identifiers were attached to individual cDNA molecules so that TCRs could be counted in a quantitative, reproducible way. From each blood RNA sample, both TCR alpha and TCR beta chains were sequenced. From the authors' description of their analysis: A median of about 87,000 TCRs per sample was observed, with a range of about 23,224 to 690,600. V, J and CDR3 annotation of the TCR reads was performed with the Decombinator software suite. Every sample was subsampled to the same number of TCRs (28,000) for the PS versus PT1 abundance plots. TCRs were defined as expanded if absent before sensitization and observed at least eight times at the 2-week time point. TCRdb reran the public reads through fastp at Q25 and MiXCR, keeping productive beta chains. Rows with a matching CDR3 protein are joined into one entry that keeps the most common DNA and genes. TCRdb assigned the V and J calls; the authors' analysis was not used. Counted in this sample were roughly 130,000 distinct CDR3 sequences; about 11% of them appeared once. Roughly 2.3% of the sample is held by the ten biggest clonotypes.

Sequences MNHNS (CDR1) and SASEGT (CDR2) are obtained from the germline V gene. Counted from cysteine to phenylalanine, this CDR3 has 13 amino acids. CDR3 DNA is the only sequence kept; it has 39 bases, read in frame from the first base. V is reduced by 2 bases and J by 6 bases, leaving a spacing of 10 bases between them. Sample: whole blood, taken in connection with sensitization to the hapten diphenylcyclopropenone (DPC). Here the chain combines TRBV6-1 and TRBJ1-2; the D gene cannot be named for sure. This clonotype was sampled from a woman in her 50s with alopecia areata. Some clones in this sample may be carry-over from other donors' samples. The CDR3 protein: CASSEWERHGYTF. The DNA is as follows: TGTGCCAGCAGTGAATGGGAGAGGCATGGCTACACCTTC.